This section outlines one T cell receptor (beta chain) sequence together with its context. No antigen is known for it. This sample is part of a study of T cell responses to AZD1222 COVID-19 vaccine. Findings and limits, study-wide: Reportedly, close to half of spike-specific TCRs are directed against unmutated variant regions.

TCRdb's table, derived via immunoSEQ multiplex PCR, lists solely in-frame clones and lacks some. The sample has more than 60,000 clones; roughly 80% are singletons. Germline CDR1 and CDR2: SGDLS and YYNGEE. V lost 0 bases and J 8 bases, leaving 11 bases between the germline ends. There are 13 residues in the CDR3. The TCR originated in an adult who received the AZD1222 COVID-19 vaccine. Sequencing was performed on peripheral blood, taken 28 days after the second AZD1222 dose. The chain combines TRBV9 with TRBJ1-1; TRBD1 might be the D (5 bases). The CDR3 sequence is CASSVGPNREAFF. CDR3 nucleotides: TGTGCCAGCAGCGTAGGCCCTAACAGGGAAGCTTTCTTT.